These T cell receptor beta chains were read from a single sample in a study of post-analysis software for immune sequencing data. TCRdb called the PCR reads again in MiXCR, with one record for every CDR3 protein. The sample has about 400,000 distinct CDR3 sequences, 30% to 45% seen once; the top ten hold 13%. The sample comprised blood. The receptors shown here come from a girl aged 5 to 17 with multiple sclerosis. CDR3s include the opening cysteine and the closing phenylalanine or tryptophan. The D gene is left open where the match is weak. Not all rows give a size; the values are once, few, many and, for expanded clones, a class.

j_call: TRBJ2-5; v_call: TRBV20-1; clone_size: NA; d_call: NA; cdr3_aa: CSARDPVGTSSLEQYF; cdr3_nt: TGCAGTGCTAGAGATCCTGTCGGGACAAGTTCCCTGGAGCAGTACTTC
j_call: TRBJ2-5; v_call: TRBV5-1; clone_size: few; d_call: NA; cdr3_aa: CASSPPDDLGETQYF; cdr3_nt: TGCGCCAGCAGCCCTCCCGACGACCTGGGAGAGACCCAGTACTTC
j_call: TRBJ2-3; v_call: TRBV20-1; clone_size: NA; d_call: TRBD2; cdr3_aa: CSASGGATDTQYF; cdr3_nt: TGCAGTGCTAGCGGGGGGGCCACAGATACGCAGTATTTT
j_call: TRBJ2-5; v_call: TRBV20-1; clone_size: once; d_call: NA; cdr3_aa: CSARRQERQETQYF; cdr3_nt: TGCAGTGCTAGAAGACAGGAACGGCAAGAGACCCAGTACTTC
j_call: TRBJ1-4; v_call: TRBV12-3/TRBV12-4; clone_size: NA; d_call: NA; cdr3_aa: CASSLGPGTLFF; cdr3_nt: TGTGCCAGCAGTTTAGGGCCGGGGACACTGTTTTTT
j_call: TRBJ2-1; v_call: TRBV5-6; clone_size: NA; d_call: TRBD2; cdr3_aa: CASSLNSGGGNEQFF; cdr3_nt: TGTGCCAGCAGCTTGAATAGCGGGGGTGGTAATGAGCAGTTCTTC
j_call: TRBJ2-1; v_call: TRBV5-1; clone_size: NA; d_call: NA; cdr3_aa: CASSLTVGGGAQGEQFF; cdr3_nt: TGCGCCAGCAGCTTAACCGTGGGAGGGGGGGCCCAGGGTGAGCAGTTCTTC
j_call: TRBJ1-2; v_call: TRBV4-3; clone_size: NA; d_call: NA; cdr3_aa: CASSRGFPDSYGYTF; cdr3_nt: TGCGCCAGCAGCCGGGGGTTCCCAGATTCCTATGGCTACACCTTC
j_call: TRBJ2-3; v_call: TRBV6-5; clone_size: NA; d_call: NA; cdr3_aa: CASSADRDTQYF; cdr3_nt: TGTGCCAGCAGTGCTGACAGAGATACGCAGTATTTT
j_call: TRBJ1-2; v_call: TRBV20-1; clone_size: few; d_call: NA; cdr3_aa: CSAWGWGDANYGYTF; cdr3_nt: TGCAGTGCTTGGGGATGGGGGGACGCTAACTATGGCTACACCTTC
j_call: TRBJ2-5; v_call: TRBV7-7; clone_size: few; d_call: NA; cdr3_aa: CASALGGKETQYF; cdr3_nt: TGTGCTAGCGCCCTGGGGGGCAAAGAGACCCAGTACTTC
j_call: TRBJ2-7; v_call: TRBV20-1; clone_size: NA; d_call: TRBD2; cdr3_aa: CSARGTSGGYEQYF; cdr3_nt: TGCAGTGCTAGAGGGACTAGCGGGGGGTACGAGCAGTACTTC
j_call: TRBJ2-7; v_call: TRBV28; clone_size: many; d_call: NA; cdr3_aa: CASSLPQGTYEQYF; cdr3_nt: TGTGCCAGCAGTTTACCACAGGGTACCTACGAGCAGTACTTC
j_call: TRBJ2-1; v_call: TRBV7-2; clone_size: many; d_call: TRBD2; cdr3_aa: CASSLVLAATYNEQFF; cdr3_nt: TGTGCCAGCAGCTTAGTGCTAGCGGCGACCTACAATGAGCAGTTCTTC
j_call: TRBJ2-4; v_call: TRBV13; clone_size: once; d_call: TRBD2; cdr3_aa: CASRRLAGGRQYF; cdr3_nt: TGTGCCAGCAGACGGTTAGCGGGGGGACGTCAGTACTTC
j_call: TRBJ2-5; v_call: TRBV28; clone_size: NA; d_call: TRBD2; cdr3_aa: CASSFGTSGAETQYF; cdr3_nt: TGTGCCAGCAGTTTCGGCACTAGCGGGGCGGAGACCCAGTACTTC
j_call: TRBJ2-1; v_call: TRBV11-3; clone_size: few; d_call: NA; cdr3_aa: CASSLAGAAYNEQFF; cdr3_nt: TGTGCCAGCAGCTTAGCGGGGGCAGCCTACAATGAGCAGTTCTTC
j_call: TRBJ2-7; v_call: TRBV7-2; clone_size: few; d_call: TRBD1; cdr3_aa: CASSSRAGGSYEQYF; cdr3_nt: TGTGCCAGCAGCTCGCGGGCAGGGGGTTCCTACGAGCAGTACTTC
j_call: TRBJ1-1; v_call: TRBV7-2; clone_size: few; d_call: NA; cdr3_aa: CASSTSTALNTEAFF; cdr3_nt: TGTGCCAGCAGCACCTCGACAGCCTTGAACACTGAAGCTTTCTTT
j_call: TRBJ1-5; v_call: TRBV27; clone_size: many; d_call: NA; cdr3_aa: CASSTGLLGNQPQHF; cdr3_nt: TGTGCCAGCAGTACAGGGTTATTAGGGAATCAGCCCCAGCATTTT
j_call: TRBJ2-3; v_call: TRBV7-9; clone_size: few; d_call: NA; cdr3_aa: CASSVPGLELDTQYF; cdr3_nt: TGTGCCAGCAGCGTACCGGGACTCGAACTAGATACGCAGTATTTT
j_call: TRBJ2-1; v_call: TRBV7-7; clone_size: NA; d_call: NA; cdr3_aa: CASSLVQGDDEQFF; cdr3_nt: TGTGCTAGCAGCTTAGTTCAAGGGGACGATGAGCAGTTCTTC
j_call: TRBJ1-5; v_call: TRBV6-5; clone_size: few; d_call: NA; cdr3_aa: CASSDRMGWAQHF; cdr3_nt: TGTGCCAGCAGTGACAGGATGGGGTGGGCCCAGCATTTT
j_call: TRBJ1-2; v_call: TRBV15; clone_size: NA; d_call: NA; cdr3_aa: CATSRSTPALRGHTF; cdr3_nt: TGTGCCACCAGCAGATCGACCCCGGCTCTGAGGGGCCACACCTTC
j_call: TRBJ1-6; v_call: TRBV10-3; clone_size: NA; d_call: NA; cdr3_aa: CAISESGPRSAHF; cdr3_nt: TGTGCCATCAGTGAGTCGGGGCCTAGGTCTGCCCACTTT
j_call: TRBJ1-5; v_call: TRBV6-5; clone_size: NA; d_call: NA; cdr3_aa: CASSRLVSGQPQHF; cdr3_nt: TGTGCCAGCAGTCGCCTCGTATCAGGGCAGCCCCAGCATTTT
j_call: TRBJ2-5; v_call: TRBV25-1; clone_size: few; d_call: NA; cdr3_aa: CSRGSTQETQYF; cdr3_nt: TGCTCGAGGGGGTCAACTCAAGAGACCCAGTACTTC
j_call: TRBJ2-2; v_call: TRBV7-3; clone_size: NA; d_call: TRBD2; cdr3_aa: CASSLYGTSGRVRTGELFF; cdr3_nt: TGTGCCAGCAGCTTATACGGGACTAGCGGTCGGGTTCGCACCGGGGAGCTGTTTTTT
j_call: TRBJ1-2; v_call: TRBV6-2/TRBV6-3; clone_size: NA; d_call: NA; cdr3_aa: CASSYSSSQGGYTF; cdr3_nt: TGTGCCAGCAGTTACTCGAGTTCTCAAGGTGGCTACACCTTC
j_call: TRBJ2-1; v_call: TRBV6-1; clone_size: NA; d_call: TRBD2; cdr3_aa: CASSPSRLAGNYNEQFF; cdr3_nt: TGTGCCAGCAGTCCATCAAGACTAGCGGGGAACTACAATGAGCAGTTCTTC
j_call: TRBJ2-7; v_call: TRBV7-2; clone_size: few; d_call: NA; cdr3_aa: CASSLADRAGEQYF; cdr3_nt: TGTGCCAGCAGCTTAGCTGACAGGGCGGGAGAGCAGTACTTC
j_call: TRBJ2-7; v_call: TRBV7-8; clone_size: NA; d_call: NA; cdr3_aa: CASSIRPGRSLPSYEQYF; cdr3_nt: TGTGCCAGCAGCATACGGCCGGGACGGAGCCTGCCTTCCTACGAGCAGTACTTC
j_call: TRBJ1-4; v_call: TRBV4-1; clone_size: NA; d_call: NA; cdr3_aa: CASSQDRGGLGEKLFF; cdr3_nt: TGCGCCAGCAGCCAAGATCGGGGAGGGCTCGGTGAAAAACTGTTTTTT
j_call: TRBJ2-7; v_call: TRBV20-1; clone_size: NA; d_call: NA; cdr3_aa: CSAREAFSYEQYF; cdr3_nt: TGCAGTGCTAGGGAGGCCTTCTCCTACGAGCAGTACTTC
j_call: TRBJ1-1; v_call: TRBV19; clone_size: NA; d_call: TRBD1; cdr3_aa: CASSVDRGLWAFF; cdr3_nt: TGTGCCAGTAGTGTCGACAGGGGGCTATGGGCTTTCTTT
j_call: TRBJ2-1; v_call: TRBV12-3/TRBV12-4; clone_size: NA; d_call: TRBD2; cdr3_aa: CASLLSGRGNEQFF; cdr3_nt: TGTGCCAGCCTTCTTTCGGGGAGGGGCAATGAGCAGTTCTTC
j_call: TRBJ2-7; v_call: TRBV5-1; clone_size: NA; d_call: NA; cdr3_aa: CASSSLDSLYEQYF; cdr3_nt: TGCGCCAGCAGCTCTCTAGACAGTTTATACGAGCAGTACTTC
j_call: TRBJ2-1; v_call: TRBV6-5; clone_size: NA; d_call: TRBD1; cdr3_aa: CASSYSGQGANEQFF; cdr3_nt: TGTGCCAGCAGTTACTCGGGACAGGGGGCTAATGAGCAGTTCTTC
j_call: TRBJ1-1; v_call: TRBV4-1; clone_size: NA; d_call: NA; cdr3_aa: CASSHGGGRGTEAFF; cdr3_nt: TGCGCCAGCAGCCATGGGGGGGGCAGGGGCACTGAAGCTTTCTTT
j_call: TRBJ2-3; v_call: TRBV4-2; clone_size: NA; d_call: NA; cdr3_aa: CAGSHGLPEYGDTQYF; cdr3_nt: TGTGCCGGCAGCCATGGACTACCAGAATATGGAGATACGCAGTATTTT
j_call: TRBJ2-5; v_call: TRBV10-2; clone_size: few; d_call: NA; cdr3_aa: CASSDGGVAPGETQYF; cdr3_nt: TGCGCCAGCAGTGACGGCGGGGTCGCTCCGGGGGAGACCCAGTACTTC
j_call: TRBJ2-1; v_call: TRBV11-2; clone_size: many; d_call: NA; cdr3_aa: CASSSRPSRLGYNEQFF; cdr3_nt: TGTGCCAGCAGCTCCCGGCCGTCGAGACTCGGCTACAATGAGCAGTTCTTC
j_call: TRBJ2-7; v_call: TRBV6-6; clone_size: once; d_call: TRBD1; cdr3_aa: CASARQGYEQYF; cdr3_nt: TGTGCCAGCGCGAGACAGGGCTACGAGCAGTACTTC
j_call: TRBJ2-3; v_call: TRBV7-3; clone_size: many; d_call: TRBD2; cdr3_aa: CASSFSGGFTDTQYF; cdr3_nt: TGTGCCAGCAGCTTTAGCGGGGGGTTCACAGATACGCAGTATTTT
j_call: TRBJ1-6; v_call: TRBV12-3/TRBV12-4; clone_size: few; d_call: TRBD1; cdr3_aa: CASSLFAGGFSYNSPLHF; cdr3_nt: TGTGCCAGCAGTTTATTCGCAGGGGGTTTCTCCTATAATTCACCCCTCCACTTT
j_call: TRBJ1-5; v_call: TRBV20-1; clone_size: few; d_call: NA; cdr3_aa: CSARAFQGNSNQPQHF; cdr3_nt: TGCAGTGCTAGGGCTTTCCAGGGGAATAGCAATCAGCCCCAGCATTTT
j_call: TRBJ2-7; v_call: TRBV29-1; clone_size: NA; d_call: NA; cdr3_aa: CSVRRDSSSYEQYF; cdr3_nt: TGCAGCGTCCGCCGGGACTCGTCTTCCTACGAGCAGTACTTC
j_call: TRBJ1-1; v_call: TRBV12-3/TRBV12-4; clone_size: NA; d_call: NA; cdr3_aa: CASPDRAFF; cdr3_nt: TGTGCCAGCCCAGACAGAGCTTTCTTT
j_call: TRBJ1-1; v_call: TRBV6-6; clone_size: NA; d_call: TRBD1; cdr3_aa: CASIPGDRATEAFF; cdr3_nt: TGTGCCAGCATCCCGGGGGACAGGGCCACTGAAGCTTTCTTT
j_call: TRBJ1-5; v_call: TRBV27; clone_size: NA; d_call: TRBD1; cdr3_aa: CVRGKGQDGQPQHF; cdr3_nt: TGTGTCAGGGGAAAGGGACAGGACGGTCAGCCCCAGCATTTT
j_call: TRBJ2-5; v_call: TRBV5-1; clone_size: many; d_call: NA; cdr3_aa: CASSPGLTQETQYF; cdr3_nt: TGCGCCAGCAGCCCGGGACTCACCCAAGAGACCCAGTACTTC
j_call: TRBJ2-1; v_call: TRBV11-2; clone_size: few; d_call: NA; cdr3_aa: CASRRPGHQSNNEQFF; cdr3_nt: TGTGCCAGCAGACGTCCGGGGCATCAATCAAACAATGAGCAGTTCTTC
j_call: TRBJ1-1; v_call: TRBV7-3; clone_size: NA; d_call: NA; cdr3_aa: CASSPNADRLNTEAFF; cdr3_nt: TGTGCCAGCAGCCCAAATGCGGACAGATTGAACACTGAAGCTTTCTTT
j_call: TRBJ2-2; v_call: TRBV4-3; clone_size: NA; d_call: NA; cdr3_aa: CASSQEEGTGELFF; cdr3_nt: TGCGCCAGCAGCCAAGAAGAAGGGACCGGGGAGCTGTTTTTT
j_call: TRBJ2-7; v_call: TRBV30; clone_size: NA; d_call: TRBD1; cdr3_aa: CAWRSPGQGRYEQYF; cdr3_nt: TGTGCCTGGAGGTCTCCGGGACAGGGGCGCTACGAGCAGTACTTC